This TCR beta chain was sequenced for a study of CD4 T cells in relation to SARS-CoV-2 and coronaviruses. Study background: TCR beta CDR3s were sequenced after 10-day antigen culture of PBMCs. Negative control cultures got HIV-1 Nef peptides or no peptide.

TCRdb keeps only in-frame clones here, not all; method: immunoSEQ multiplex PCR. The table has 27,000 or so clones, just under 75% seen once. The CDR3 sequence is 13 residues long. The germline V and J ends were trimmed by 3 bases and 4 bases, with 12 bases remaining between them. Germline values: CDR1 SQVTM, CDR2 ANQGSEA. Unexposed donor CD4+ T cells date from about 2010-2019, before the COVID-19 pandemic. Isolation of CD4+ T cells took place after approximately eleven days in culture. Testing used SARS-CoV-2 S/N and four cold-coronavirus spikes on unexposed-donor CD4+ T cells, cells permitting. Concerning this clone: The antigen is not known.

This rearrangement joins TRBV29-1 to TRBJ1-1; D is possibly TRBD1 (6 bases). Sequencing was done on a sample of CD4+ T cells from PBMCs, cultured in vitro. This clonotype originated in a human donor in good health. Here the CDR3 DNA reads TGCAGCGTTGATGGGGGGCACGGCACTGAAGCTTTCTTT. Residues: CSVDGGHGTEAFF.